The 8 T cell receptor beta chains presented below share a single source sample, sequenced in a study of T-cell reconstitution after alpha-beta-depleted transplantation in children (dated by TCRdb to the mid-2010s). The library was made by PCR. The instrument was an Illumina HiSeq 2500. Molecular barcoding was employed in the preparation of TCR libraries, with unique molecular identifiers being used to normalize TCRbeta repertoire quantification. In-frame beta chains were kept once TCRdb had trimmed the public reads at Q25 with fastp and called clones with MiXCR. One record per CDR3 amino acid sequence lists the most common genes and DNA. In this sample the table shows approximately 300,000 distinct CDR3 sequences, roughly a tenth of which occur a single time. The ten largest clones capture less than 9% of the sample. This specimen's treatment or condition label, per the study, means: allogeneic hematopoietic cell transplantation with graft depleted of TCRalphabeta T cells and CD19 B cells.

The sample in question was PBMCs, obtained before TCRalphabeta/CD19-depleted stem cell transplant. These receptors originate from a boy less than two years old with acute myeloid leukemia, due to receive a stem cell transplant.

This clonotype was observed at least ten times. The gene calls are TRBV5-1 and TRBJ2-3; TRBD1 aligns across 7 bases. The length of the CDR3 is 13 residues. Germline CDR1 SGHRS, CDR2 YFSETQ. The V gene end was trimmed by 2 bases and the J gene end by 8 bases; junction bases not matched to a gene: 5. CDR3 residues: CASSFRGTVTQYF. The CDR3 coding sequence is TGCGCCAGCAGCTTCAGGGGGACCGTTACGCAGTATTTT.

At least ten counts were recorded for this clonotype. CDR3 loop: CASSAGTGRGNEQFF. The CDR3 DNA follows: TGTGCCAGCAGTGCCGGGACAGGCAGGGGAAATGAGCAGTTCTTC. The J gene is TRBJ2-1, the V gene TRBV6-1; 8 bases align to TRBD1. Looked up from germline, CDR1 is MNHNS and CDR2 is SASEGT. Losses at the gene ends were 4 bases for V and 7 bases for J; bases not matched to a gene: 9. The CDR3 runs to 15 residues.

The V and J genes are TRBV20-1 and TRBJ2-7, with D maybe TRBD1 (5 bases). The germline gives CDR1 DFQATT, CDR2 SNEGSKA (reference sequence). V was trimmed by 1 base and J by 4 bases, leaving 14 bases between them. This CDR3 has 14 residues. CDR3: CSARVAGLPYEQYF. CDR3 coding DNA: TGCAGTGCTAGAGTCGCAGGGCTCCCTTACGAGCAGTACTTC.

The J gene is TRBJ1-1, the V gene TRBV4-3; D is perhaps TRBD1 (6 bases). The CDR3 runs to 17 residues. CDR1 is LGHNA, CDR2 YSLEER, per germline. The V and J ends lost 0 bases and 3 bases respectively, with 17 bases between them. CDR3 nucleotide sequence: TGCGCCAGCAGCCAAGAGGGCATCAGGGGTTTGGACACTGAAGCTTTCTTT. It translates to CASSQEGIRGLDTEAFF.

This clonotype has ten or more counts. The chain has TRBV5-5 and TRBJ2-7; D is unresolved. Trimming removed 2 bases from V and 6 bases from J, with 6 bases in between. The CDR3 contains 11 residues. CDR1 SGHKS and CDR2 YYEKEE come from the germline V gene (reference sequence). For the CDR3, the DNA is TGTGCCAGCAGCTTCCGGCTCGAGCAGTACTTC. Translation: CASSFRLEQYF.

This clonotype was seen many times. This rearrangement joins TRBV6-5 to TRBJ1-3; D is uncertain. The CDR3 loop spans 11 amino acids. V was pared by 6 bases and J by 4 bases, with 4 bases between. From germline, CDR1 is MNHEY and CDR2 SVGAGI. The CDR3 protein is CASRQGNTIYF. Written as DNA, the CDR3 is TGTGCCAGCAGACAGGGAAACACCATATATTTT.

The chain employs TRBV19 and TRBJ2-4, with D possibly TRBD2 on 5 matching bases. The V end was cut by 5 bases, the J end by 8 bases, with 22 bases between. The CDR3 runs to 16 residues. In germline, CDR1 is LNHDA, CDR2 SQIVND (reference sequence). CDR3 DNA sequence: TGTGCCAGTAGTCCCCAAAACCTGCGGGCAGGAGACATTCAGTACTTC. Its translation is CASSPQNLRAGDIQYF. The full variable domain, completed using reference TRBV19 and TRBJ2-4, is DGGITQSPKYLFRKEGQNVTLSCEQNLNHDAMYWYRQDPGQGLRLIYYSQIVNDFQKGDIAEGYSVSREKKESFPLTVTSAQKNPTAFYLCASSPQNLRAGDIQYFGAGTRLSVL.

Remarks on this clonotype: One end of the junction fails to match germline, which may point to a read error. The chain has TRBV7-2 and TRBJ1-3; 7 bases are shared with TRBD1. This CDR3 comprises 18 residues. CDR1 is SGHTA and CDR2 is FQGNSA in the germline V gene. CDR3 nucleotide sequence: TGTGCCAGCAGCTTAGCCTGGACAGGTTTATCCTCTGGAGACACCCTATATTTT. This encodes CASSLAWTGLSSGDTLYF.